A single sample gave rise to the 8 T cell receptor beta chains below, sequenced in a study of shared clonotypes between healthy human individuals. Profiling relied on immunoSEQ multiplex PCR, and the TCRdb table lists in-frame clones only, not all of them. The table shows about 1.5 million clones, with approximately 98% occurring only once. The sequenced sample was naive CD4+ T cells sorted from blood. The subset: CD45RA+ positively selected. Source of these receptors: a man between 25 and 39 years old in good health.

The gene calls are TRBV18 and TRBJ2-7; D uncertain. CDR3 length: 13 residues. Germline assignment: CDR1 KGHSH and CDR2 LQKENI. The V gene lost 4 bases and the J gene lost 4 bases, with 11 bases spanning the gap. CDR3 residues: CASSLKDQYEQYF. CDR3 nucleotide sequence: TGTGCCAGCTCACTAAAAGACCAATACGAGCAGTACTTC.

The rearrangement links TRBV19 to TRBJ2-5, with D perhaps given as TRBD1 or TRBD2 (5 bases each). This CDR3 has 15 amino acids. V lost 9 bases, J lost 4 bases, and 21 bases lay in between. From germline, CDR1 is LNHDA and CDR2 SQIVND (reference sequence). The CDR3 DNA reads TGTGCCAGATCAACTCCGGGGCCTAGACGAGAGACCCAGTACTTC. As protein: CARSTPGPRRETQYF.

DNA of the CDR3: TGCAGTGCAAATCTGACAGATACGCAGTATTTT. Residues: CSANLTDTQYF. The genes are TRBV20-1 and TRBJ2-3; D is undetermined. Germline lookup yields CDR1 DFQATT and CDR2 SNEGSKA (reference sequence). The V gene lost 6 bases and the J gene lost 3 bases, with 7 bases spanning the gap. The CDR3 is made up of 11 amino acids.

The genes are TRBV18 and TRBJ2-7, with 12 bases that match TRBD1. Trimming removed 4 bases from V and 6 bases from J; junction bases left unmatched: 4. This CDR3 spans 14 amino acids. Looked up from germline, CDR1 is KGHSH and CDR2 is LQKENI. For the CDR3, the DNA is TGTGCCAGCTCACTGGGACAGGGGGCAGGCGAGCAGTACTTC. As protein: CASSLGQGAGEQYF. The whole variable domain, remainder taken from reference TRBV18 and TRBJ2-7, is NAGVMQNPRHLVRRRGQEARLRCSPMKGHSHVYWYRQLPEEGLKFMVYLQKENIIDESGMPKERFSAEFPKEGPSILRIQQVVRGDSAAYFCASSLGQGAGEQYFGPGTRLTVT.

The rearrangement joins TRBV28 to TRBJ2-3; D not resolved. The germline V and J ends were trimmed by 3 bases and 4 bases, with 11 bases remaining between them. The CDR3 is 14 residues long. Germline CDR1 MDHEN, CDR2 SYDVKM. CDR3 sequence reads: CASSFPAPADTQYF. Here the CDR3 DNA reads TGTGCCAGCAGTTTCCCAGCCCCTGCAGATACGCAGTATTTT. Filled out from reference TRBV28 and TRBJ2-3, the complete variable domain reads DVKVTQSSRYLVKRTGEKVFLECVQDMDHENMFWYRQDPGLGLRLIYFSYDVKMKEKGDIPEGYSVSREKKERFSLILESASTNQTSMYLCASSFPAPADTQYFGPGTRLTVL.

The chain uses TRBV9 and TRBJ2-3; D might be TRBD1 or TRBD2, each matching 5 bases. There are 15 residues in the CDR3. Germline V gene sequence: CDR1 SGDLS, CDR2 YYNGEE. V dropped 4 bases and J dropped 2 bases, with 14 bases sitting between them. CDR3 protein: CASSLGRLNTDTQYF. The CDR3 nucleotides are TGTGCCAGCAGCTTGGGACGTCTAAACACAGATACGCAGTATTTT.

The rearrangement joins TRBV7-8 to TRBJ2-3; 9 nucleotides match TRBD2. Germline CDR1 reads SGHVS; CDR2 reads FQNEAQ. J gave up 3 bases and V 2 bases, and 6 bases lay outside the gene matches. The CDR3 has 16 residues. The CDR3 coding sequence is TGTGCCAGCAGCTTATCAGCGGGAGGTGGGACAGATACGCAGTATTTT. Translation gives CASSLSAGGGTDTQYF.

Concerning this clone itself: This CDR3 is also generated by other DNA sequences in the sample. This sequence joins TRBV2 and TRBJ2-5; weak D call: TRBD2 (6 bases). V gave up 3 bases and J gave up 2 bases, with 7 bases separating them. The CDR3 has 13 residues. In germline, CDR1 is SNHLY, CDR2 FYNNEI. The CDR3 bases are TGTGCCAGCAGTGACGGGGGACAAGAGACCCAGTACTTC. It translates to CASSDGGQETQYF.